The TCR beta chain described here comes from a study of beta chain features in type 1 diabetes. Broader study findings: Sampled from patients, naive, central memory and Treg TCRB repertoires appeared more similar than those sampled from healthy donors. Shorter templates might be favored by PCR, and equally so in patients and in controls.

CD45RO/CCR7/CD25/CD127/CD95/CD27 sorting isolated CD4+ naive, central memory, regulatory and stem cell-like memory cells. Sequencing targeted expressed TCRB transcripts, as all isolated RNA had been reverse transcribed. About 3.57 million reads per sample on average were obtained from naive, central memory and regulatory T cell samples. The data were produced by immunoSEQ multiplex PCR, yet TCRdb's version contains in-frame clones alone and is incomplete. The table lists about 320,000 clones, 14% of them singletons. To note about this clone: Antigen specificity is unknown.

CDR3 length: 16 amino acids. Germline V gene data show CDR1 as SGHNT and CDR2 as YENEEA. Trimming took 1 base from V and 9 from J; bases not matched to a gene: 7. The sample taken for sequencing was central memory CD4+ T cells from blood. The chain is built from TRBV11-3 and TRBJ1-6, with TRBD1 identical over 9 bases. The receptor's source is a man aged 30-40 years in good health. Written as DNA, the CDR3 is TGTGCCAGCAGCTTAGTGGGGACAGGGTTTTTTTCACCCCTCCACTTT. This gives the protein CASSLVGTGFFSPLHF.